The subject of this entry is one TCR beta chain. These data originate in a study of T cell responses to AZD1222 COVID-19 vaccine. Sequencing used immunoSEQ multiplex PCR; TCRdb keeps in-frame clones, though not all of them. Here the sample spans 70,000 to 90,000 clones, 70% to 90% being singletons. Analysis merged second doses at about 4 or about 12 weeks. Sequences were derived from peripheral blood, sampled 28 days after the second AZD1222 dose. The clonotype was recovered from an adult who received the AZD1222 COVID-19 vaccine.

The CDR3: CASSFGGTGANVLTF. The CDR3 DNA is TGTGCCAGTAGTTTCGGGGGAACGGGGGCCAACGTCCTGACTTTC. V and J are TRBV19 and TRBJ2-6, with D possibly matching TRBD2 (6 bases). CDR1 LNHDA and CDR2 SQIVND come from the germline V gene (reference sequence). CDR3 length equals 15 residues. Trimming removed 5 bases at V and 4 bases at J, with 12 bases between.